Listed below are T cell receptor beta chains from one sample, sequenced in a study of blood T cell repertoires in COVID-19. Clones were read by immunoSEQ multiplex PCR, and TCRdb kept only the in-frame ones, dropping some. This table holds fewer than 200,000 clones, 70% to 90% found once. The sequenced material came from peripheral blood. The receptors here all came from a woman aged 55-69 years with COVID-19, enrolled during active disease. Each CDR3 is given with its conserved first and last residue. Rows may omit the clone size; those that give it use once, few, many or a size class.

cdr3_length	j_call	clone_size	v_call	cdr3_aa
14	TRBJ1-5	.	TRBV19	CASRRQGGGQPQHF
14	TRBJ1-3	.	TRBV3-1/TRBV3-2	CASSQGNSGNTIYF
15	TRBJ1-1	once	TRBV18	CASSPRRGLDTEAFF
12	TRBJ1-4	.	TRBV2	CASSDSNEKLFF
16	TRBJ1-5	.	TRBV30	CAWSVLGQGNNQPQHF
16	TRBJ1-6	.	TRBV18	CASSSTGNSRDSPLHF
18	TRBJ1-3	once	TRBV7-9	CASSSIVGETGLRNTIYF
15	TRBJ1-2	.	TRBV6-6	CASSNPGTGLYGYTF
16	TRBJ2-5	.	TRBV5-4	CASSFRELAGGETQYF
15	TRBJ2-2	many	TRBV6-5	CASFSDRRLPGELFF
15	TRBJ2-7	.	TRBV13	CASSSASGSRYEQYF
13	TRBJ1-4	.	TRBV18	CASSGTGREKLFF
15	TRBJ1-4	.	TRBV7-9	CASSISGFSNEKLFF
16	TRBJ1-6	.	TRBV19	CASSRTGLIENSPLHF
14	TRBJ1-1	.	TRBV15	CATSRDSVNTEAFF
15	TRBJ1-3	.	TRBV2	CATALTGDAGNTIYF